The 22 T cell receptor beta chains below all came from one sample that was sequenced in a study of cytomegalovirus exposure and HLA in healthy donors. Sequencing used immunoSEQ multiplex PCR; TCRdb keeps in-frame clones, though not all of them. The sample yields nearly 110,000 clones, about 85% seen once. Sequencing was done on a sample of PBMCs. The receptors were sampled from a woman aged 18-35 years in good health and CMV-seropositive.

V usage is TRBV19 and J usage is TRBJ2-1, with a weak D call TRBD1 (6 bases). CDR3 length: 15 amino acids. The germline CDR1 and CDR2 sequences are LNHDA and SQIVND (reference sequence). Trimming cost V 4 bases and J 6 bases, with 16 bases left between them. The CDR3 DNA reads as TGTGCCAGTAGTACCGGGACAAACTTAGGCAATGAGCAGTTCTTC. Its translation: CASSTGTNLGNEQFF.

The rearrangement links TRBV2 to TRBJ1-1, with 7 bases fitting TRBD1. The CDR3 runs 14 residues. V lost 6 bases, J lost 0 bases, and 4 bases stayed unmatched. Germline CDR1 reads SNHLY; CDR2 reads FYNNEI. CDR3 DNA: TGTGCCAGCAGCCCGACAGGGATGAACACTGAAGCTTTCTTT. This translates into CASSPTGMNTEAFF.

The J gene is TRBJ2-1, the V gene TRBV27; the D gene is possibly TRBD2 (5 bases). The CDR3 has 13 amino acids. Trimming pared 6 bases from V and 6 bases from J, leaving 12 bases between. Per germline, CDR1 MNHEY and CDR2 SMNVEV (reference sequence). The CDR3 spells CASRFYSGNEQFF. CDR3 nucleotide sequence: TGTGCCAGCAGATTCTACAGCGGCAATGAGCAGTTCTTC.

This clone has a handful of counts. The chain combines TRBV28 with TRBJ1-5; TRBD1 matches 9 bases. The CDR3 is made up of 15 amino acids. V gave up 7 bases and J gave up 7 bases; unmatched junction bases: 11. CDR1 is MDHEN, CDR2 SYDVKM, per germline. The chain's CDR3 is CASIDRRDREQPQHF. The CDR3 DNA follows: TGTGCCAGCATCGACAGGCGGGACAGGGAGCAGCCCCAGCATTTT.

This chain links TRBV7-9 with TRBJ1-2; a weak D match, TRBD1 (5 bases). CDR1 is SEHNR and CDR2 is FQNEAQ in the germline V gene (reference sequence). V lost 1 base and J lost 6, with 6 bases in between. The CDR3 has 12 amino acids. CDR3 protein: CASSLVGDGYTF. CDR3 coding DNA: TGTGCCAGCAGCTTAGTAGGGGATGGCTACACCTTC.

Only a few counts were recorded for this clone. CDR3 DNA sequence: TGTGCCAGCAGTGGAGGGACAGGAGGATCACCCCTCCACTTT. This encodes CASSGGTGGSPLHF. The V call is TRBV7-9, the J call TRBJ1-6; 8 positions match TRBD1. V lost 6 bases to trimming and J lost 10 bases; unmatched junction nucleotides: 8. The germline gives CDR1 SEHNR, CDR2 FQNEAQ (reference sequence). The CDR3 is made up of 14 amino acids.

This chain joins TRBV9 and TRBJ2-7; 7 bases map to TRBD1. V trimming: 3 bases; J trimming: 0 bases; junction bases outside the gene matches: 12. The CDR3 has 17 residues. CDR1 SGDLS and CDR2 YYNGEE come from the germline V gene. CDR3 loop: CASSEYRGGSSSYEQYV. Here the CDR3 DNA reads TGTGCCAGCAGCGAGTACAGGGGTGGATCAAGCTCCTACGAGCAGTACGTC.

This chain uses TRBV2 with TRBJ2-7, with 10 bases aligning to TRBD2. After removal of 3 bases from V and 6 bases from J, the junction contained 8 bases not matched to a gene. Germline values: CDR1 SNHLY, CDR2 FYNNEI. This CDR3 comprises 15 residues. The CDR3 nucleotides are TGTGCCAGCAGTGATCTGGCTAGCGGGGGATTCGAGCAGTACGTC. Residues: CASSDLASGGFEQYV.

The V call is TRBV27, the J call TRBJ2-7; 7 bases line up with TRBD1. This CDR3 is built from 13 residues. The J segment lost 5 bases and the V segment lost 4 bases, leaving 5 bases of the junction unmatched. Germline V gene lookup returns CDR1 MNHEY and CDR2 SMNVEV (reference sequence). The CDR3 is CASSSGQVHEQYF. The CDR3 coding sequence is TGTGCCAGCAGTTCAGGACAGGTCCACGAGCAGTACTTC.

The genes are TRBV28 and TRBJ1-5; D might be TRBD1 (6 bases). V was clipped by 8 bases and J by 6 bases, with 20 bases between them. From germline, CDR1 is MDHEN and CDR2 SYDVKM. CDR3 length equals 15 residues. CDR3 sequence reads: CASGWRGQGTQPQHF. In nucleotides, the CDR3 is TGTGCCAGCGGTTGGAGAGGGCAGGGGACTCAGCCCCAGCATTTT.

This clone was seen more than once but under ten times. This chain joins TRBV7-9 and TRBJ1-2, with a weak D call TRBD1 (6 bases). The germline gives CDR1 SEHNR, CDR2 FQNEAQ (reference sequence). The CDR3 totals 13 residues. Trimming took 6 bases from V and 5 from J, leaving 13 bases between them. In DNA, the CDR3 is TGTGCCAGCAGTACGGCAGGGGAATATGGCTACACCTTC. This encodes CASSTAGEYGYTF.

CDR3 nucleotide sequence: TGTGCCACCCAAGACAGGGTAAACAATCAGCCCCAGCATTTT. Its translation: CATQDRVNNQPQHF. This chain joins TRBV10-3 and TRBJ1-5, with 7 bases aligning to TRBD1. V was pared by 10 bases and J by 3 bases, with 9 bases of the junction left unmatched. This CDR3 contains 14 residues. CDR1 is ENHRY and CDR2 is SYGVKD in the germline V gene.

The chain has TRBV27 and TRBJ2-3; 8 positions match TRBD2. J was trimmed by 5 bases and V by 4 bases; bases with no gene match: 5. The germline V gene encodes CDR1 MNHEY and CDR2 SMNVEV (reference sequence). CDR3 length equals 14 residues. In DNA form, the CDR3 reads TGTGCCAGCAGTTCGGGACTAGTAGTAGATACGCAGTATTTT. Its translation: CASSSGLVVDTQYF.

The rearrangement joins TRBV6-1 to TRBJ1-1; weak D call: TRBD1 (6 bases). The CDR3 totals 13 residues. CDR1 MNHNS and CDR2 SASEGT come from the germline V gene. Trimming removed 7 bases at V and 6 bases at J, with 15 bases between. As DNA, the CDR3 is TGTGCCAGCATCGCCGGGACACGGTCTGAAGCTTTCTTT. It translates to CASIAGTRSEAFF.

The table lists this clone with a count of one. CDR3 protein: CASSFSNQPQHF. The CDR3 bases are TGTGCCAGCAGCTTTTCTAATCAGCCCCAGCATTTT. The chain couples TRBV5-8 to TRBJ1-5; no firm D call. The CDR3 is 12 amino acids. Germline V lookup: CDR1 SGHTS, CDR2 YDEGEE. Trimming stripped 2 bases from V and 4 bases from J, with 4 bases between.

The chain uses TRBV19 and TRBJ2-1, with TRBD1 matching 12 bases. The CDR3 loop spans 14 amino acids. J was trimmed by 7 bases and V by 5 bases; bases with no gene match: 3. Germline CDR1 and CDR2: LNHDA and SQIVND (reference sequence). The CDR3 sequence is CASSGGQGANEQFF. CDR3 coding DNA: TGTGCCAGTAGTGGGGGACAGGGGGCGAATGAGCAGTTCTTC.

The V and J genes are TRBV14 and TRBJ2-7; tentatively, D is TRBD2 (6 bases). V shed 5 bases and J shed 3 bases, with 17 bases lying between them. This CDR3 spans 15 amino acids. Germline V gives CDR1 SGHDN, CDR2 FVKESK. CDR3 bases: TGTGCCAGCAGCGAGGGAGGCAGGGACCTCTACGAGCAGTACGTC. Amino acids: CASSEGGRDLYEQYV.

The chain combines TRBV11-2 with TRBJ1-3; a possible D gene is TRBD1 (6 bases). Trimming pared 5 bases from V and 11 bases from J, leaving 16 bases between. The CDR3 runs to 13 residues. Germline V CDR1 and CDR2: SGHAT, FQNNGV. The CDR3 nucleotides read TGTGCCAGCAGCGAAAACAGGGCCCGTGCCATATATTTT. Translation: CASSENRARAIYF.

The chain combines TRBV27 with TRBJ1-6; D is unresolved. V shed 1 base and J shed 8 bases, with 6 bases lying between them. The CDR3 is 13 residues long. CDR1 is MNHEY and CDR2 is SMNVEV in the germline V gene (reference sequence). CDR3 nucleotides: TGTGCCAGCAGTTTATATCCGGATTCACCCCTCCACTTT. Protein sequence: CASSLYPDSPLHF.

The V gene is TRBV7-9, the J gene TRBJ2-7; perhaps TRBD1 as D (5 bases). The CDR3 runs to 12 residues. Germline V CDR1 and CDR2: SEHNR, FQNEAQ (reference sequence). V dropped 4 bases and J dropped 5 bases, with 9 bases sitting between them. As DNA, the CDR3 is TGTGCCAGCAGCTCCACAGGAAACGAGCAGTACGTC. This gives the protein CASSSTGNEQYV.

The V gene is TRBV9, the J gene TRBJ2-5; 9 nucleotides align to TRBD2. This CDR3 region has 15 residues. V was pared by 0 bases and J by 5 bases, with 5 bases of the junction left unmatched. The germline CDR1 and CDR2 sequences are SGDLS and YYNGEE. CDR3 loop: CASSVALAGFETQYF. CDR3 nucleotides: TGTGCCAGCAGCGTAGCTCTAGCGGGGTTTGAGACCCAGTACTTC.

The gene calls are TRBV6-5 and TRBJ2-5, with 8 positions matching TRBD2. The CDR3 consists of 16 residues. The ends lost 1 base at V and 2 bases at J; junction bases unmatched: 6. Per germline, CDR1 MNHEY and CDR2 SVGAGI. This CDR3 is CASSYYRGGGQETQYF. CDR3 nucleotide sequence: TGTGCCAGCAGTTACTATCGGGGGGGCGGACAAGAGACCCAGTACTTC.